The present entry profiles one T cell receptor beta chain with its context. The sample is drawn from a study of blood T cell repertoires in COVID-19. Libraries were prepared by immunoSEQ multiplex PCR; TCRdb keeps only in-frame clonotypes and omits some of them. The table has roughly 150,000 clones, around 73% seen once. V lost 5 bases and J 7 bases, leaving 18 bases between the germline ends. The CDR3 length is 15 residues. CDR1 is SGHTA, CDR2 FQGTGA, per germline. What was sequenced was peripheral blood. J is TRBJ2-1 and V is TRBV7-3, with D tentatively TRBD1 (5 bases). The receptor was isolated from a man in his sixties who had recovered from COVID-19. This CDR3 reads CASSPGHVTINEQFF. CDR3 bases: TGTGCCAGCAGCCCAGGACACGTGACAATTAATGAGCAGTTCTTC.